This T cell receptor (beta chain) came from a study of patients and donors after allogeneic stem cell transplantation. Trimming removed 3 bases at V and 0 bases at J, with 18 bases between. The CDR3 is made up of 17 amino acids. Germline CDR1 and CDR2: SQVTM and ANQGSEA. TCRdb called the RT-PCR reads again in MiXCR, with one record for every CDR3 protein. This sample has approximately 33,000 distinct CDR3 sequences, with 6.8% found just once. Sample: blood, either unsorted or a sorted T cell fraction (not recorded which). The gene calls are TRBV29-1 and TRBJ2-1; D possibly corresponds to TRBD2 (6 bases). This TCR derives from a human donor who was either an allogeneic HSCT recipient or a stem cell or donor lymphocyte infusion donor (not recorded which). It is not recorded whose cells these are; they may come from a transplant donor. The CDR3: CSVEGTSQQSSYNEQFF. The CDR3 DNA follows: TGCAGCGTTGAGGGGACTTCCCAGCAGAGCTCCTACAATGAGCAGTTCTTC.